This entry is about one T cell receptor (beta chain). Its antigen remains unknown. In germline, CDR1 is MDHEN, CDR2 SYDVKM. The CDR3 has 17 residues. These data originate in a study of CXCR3-negative and CXCR3-positive naive CD8 T cells. Identification of naive CD8+ T cells rested on CD45RO-CCR7+CD27+CD95- status. The study's findings and limits: More hydrophobic TRB CDR3s were found in CXCR3-positive naive cells than in CXCR3-negative naive cells. CXCR3 expression dropped partially after cryopreservation, and most assays relied on fresh PBMCs. No difference in surface CD5 was seen between naive subsets, and TCR strength was inferred from TRB CDR3 properties. Memory cells showed distinct TRBV-TRBJ patterns, while the two naive subsets matched.

Preparation of TRB cDNA libraries relied on 5' RACE carrying UMI labels. TCRdb reprocessed the 5' RACE reads, with one entry per CDR3 protein and no DNA. The sample table sets out about 130,000 distinct CDR3 sequences. The TCR originated in a human donor in good health. Some clones in this sample may be carry-over from other donors' samples. Input material: naive CXCR3+ CD8+ T cells from blood. Subset noted: CD45RO-CCR7+CD27+CD95- naive CD8+ T cells expressing CXCR3 (TNR3+). The rearrangement links TRBV28 to TRBJ2-7; there is no DNA to check the TCRdb D call of TRBD1. The chain's CDR3 is CASSFLLGGTTLYEQYF.